This TCR beta chain was captured by sequencing in a study of blood T cell repertoires in COVID-19. Overall study context: Sites in the United States, Italy and Spain provided acute and convalescent COVID-19 samples. Sources were T cells, B-cell-depleted T cells, or PBMCs; the material itself was cDNA or gDNA.

The data were produced by immunoSEQ multiplex PCR, yet TCRdb's version contains in-frame clones alone and is incomplete. The data show over 35,000 clones, about 86% seen once. One Seattle source followed patients from active infection through their disease course. V was clipped by 2 bases and J by 5 bases; unmatched bases: 8. The germline gives CDR1 SGDLS, CDR2 YYNGEE. The CDR3 has 16 residues. Sequenced sample: peripheral blood. The TCR sequence derives from a man between 40 and 49 years old with COVID-19, enrolled during active disease. This chain connects TRBV9 to TRBJ1-5, with 9 bases matching TRBD1. The CDR3, as DNA: TGTGCCAGCAGCGTGGACGACAGGGGGGCATATCAGCCCCAGCATTTT. As protein: CASSVDDRGAYQPQHF.